This T cell receptor beta chain is from a study of T cells in Graves' hyperthyroidism and ophthalmopathy (dated by TCRdb to the late 2010s). With respect to the entire study: Peripheral blood was sampled at the time of initial diagnosis, prior to any treatment. To identify TCR V-J signatures that set the groups apart, the researchers used a discovery cohort of about a hundred patients, made up of roughly 40 with Graves' ophthalmopathy and approximately 57 with stable Graves' hyperthyroidism. Prospective prediction of ophthalmopathy was tested in an independent validation cohort of some 19 hyperthyroidism patients and 17 patients who later progressed to ophthalmopathy. The roughly 94 discovery patients were randomly split 7:3 into training and test sets. Thyroid tissue and blood T-cell repertoires from about 6 Graves' hyperthyroidism patients were also compared in the study. Following sampling, methimazole starting at 30 mg daily was given to hyperthyroidism patients, and high-dose intravenous methylprednisolone was given to ophthalmopathy patients. TCR Vbeta CDR3 sequencing of 130 to 150 peripheral blood samples (43 ophthalmopathy, about 75 hyperthyroidism and approximately 17 progressor patients) is reported in the paper.

TCR beta CDR3 regions were amplified from RNA transcripts. A first-round RT-PCR of the TCR CDR3 used the HTBI primer set with the Qiagen OneStep RT-PCR kit. Libraries were constructed in a second round of multiplex PCR, after which size selection and purification were carried out. Libraries were sequenced paired-end with 100 bp reads on an Illumina HiSeq2000. The paper's processing steps were these. SOAPnuke was used to process the raw data, throwing out any read that contained adapters or uncalled bases, had a mean Phred below 15, or lacked an exact constant-primer or identifier match. COPE v1.2.5 was used to merge high-quality paired reads, and clonotypes were defined as unique nucleotide sequences. MiTCR v1.1 was used to align clonotypes to the IMGT TRBV, TRBD and TRBJ reference segments. The analysis was restricted to V-J combinations with a frequency above 0.0001, which together covered around 99% of the repertoires. The TCS score was defined as the ratio of F50 (clonal expansion) to E x V (chaos), calculated using BLOSUM62-based TCRdist between CDR3 peptides within each V-J. Welch's t-statistics and random forest reduced 450 to 600 V-J features to roughly 13, which were used in a naive Bayes classifier (R e1071). TCRdb trimmed public reads at Q25 via fastp, called clones via MiXCR and kept in-frame beta chains. Records with the same CDR3 protein are collapsed into one entry carrying the most frequent genes and DNA. These V and J calls are TCRdb output, not the study's own analysis. In this sample the table shows about 260,000 distinct CDR3 sequences, roughly 22% of which occur a single time. Clones ranked in the top ten supply 50% to 75% of the sample.

Including cysteine and phenylalanine, the CDR3 has 14 amino acids. Of the read, only the CDR3 DNA is kept; its 42 bases are in frame from base 1. The germline V gene encodes CDR1 MDHEN and CDR2 SYDVKM. V is clipped by 3 bases and J by 5 bases, and the sequence between their germline boundaries is 14 bases long. Moderately to severely active disease, a Clinical Activity Score of at least 3, a NOSPECS grade of at least 4, and a duration under 3 months were present in ophthalmopathy patients. The study excluded patients with uncontrolled infections, other autoimmune diseases, pregnancy or lactation. Diagnoses were based on clinical symptoms, serum thyroxine and TRAb, thyroid ultrasound and orbital computed tomography. PBMCs were isolated from roughly 10 ml of fresh peripheral blood by Ficoll-Paque density gradient centrifugation. Total RNA was extracted using Trizol reagent, and RNA quality was assessed on an Agilent 2100 Bioanalyzer.

In regard to this clonotype: The specificity of this receptor is unknown. The sample holds no much larger clone one base away, and base qualities are not on file.

Here is what the overall study found, with its caveats: Blood samples also contained most of the expanded thyroid clonotypes (frequency above 0.001), which suggests that blood repertoires may reflect thyroid immune responses. A 13 V-J signature model separated ophthalmopathy from stable hyperthyroidism, with roughly 88% sensitivity and approximately 81% specificity in cross-validation and 80%/75% in testing. Sample size was not statistically predetermined, and blinding of investigators to group allocation was not performed. During validation, the model predicted progression to ophthalmopathy a median of about 6.3 months ahead of onset, with just under 71% sensitivity and under 85% specificity.

The specimen was blood. This receptor was identified in a man in his thirties or forties with Graves' ophthalmopathy. Rearrangement joined TRBV28 to TRBJ2-7, with TRBD2 perhaps the D gene, on 6 matching bases. The CDR3 loop reads CASSFSGGIDEQYF. The DNA reads as follows: TGTGCCAGCAGTTTTTCCGGGGGTATCGACGAGCAGTACTTC.